The clone carrying this T cell receptor (beta chain) was counted many times. No antigen is known for it. J lost 8 bases, V lost 7 bases, and 14 bases had no gene match. Looked up from germline, CDR1 is SEHNR and CDR2 is FQNEAQ (reference sequence). The CDR3 is 16 amino acids. This sample was included in a study of human T cells and chemical hapten exposure. Time point given: patch test 2, 6 weeks after DPC sensitization. Treatment meaning: therapeutic diphenylcyclopropenone sensitization with weekly scalp DPC. Unfractionated whole blood was the source from which total RNA was extracted. Each donor was an alopecia patient between 18 and 70 years of age who qualified for DPC. Broader study findings: Among TCRs, those above 1 in 1000 frequency were unaffected by DPC sensitization.

The study used a library that attached unique molecular identifiers to individual cDNA molecules. Original data processing: TCRs per sample had a median of 95,638 and ranged from roughly 20,000 to 700,000. TCRdb itself ran the RACE reads through MiXCR, one entry per CDR3 protein. TCRdb's processing, not the study's, gives the V and J calls here. The table has approximately 46,000 distinct CDR3 sequences, 9.5% to 10% seen once. This TCR was recovered from a woman in her 30s with alopecia areata. Some clones in this sample may be carry-over from other donors' samples. The source material was whole blood, sampled in connection with sensitization to the hapten diphenylcyclopropenone (DPC). V and J are TRBV7-9 and TRBJ2-1; TRBD1 agrees at 10 bases. The DNA of the CDR3 is TGTGCCAGCAACCTCCCCCCGGGACAGGGGTTGGATGAGCAGTTCTTC. Its translation is CASNLPPGQGLDEQFF.